Described below is a single TCR beta chain sequence and its context. The antigen remains undetermined. The entry originates in a study of cytomegalovirus exposure and HLA in healthy donors. These donors were members of the approximately 120-subject validation cohort, a group separate from the approximately 680-subject first cohort. General study points: CMV antigen specificity was confirmed in vitro for three CMV-associated chains. The study found most TCR sequences rare, yet found some public TCRs in many donors.

The data were produced by immunoSEQ multiplex PCR, yet TCRdb's version contains in-frame clones alone and is incomplete. The sample includes 160,000 or so clones, 80% to 85% seen only once; the top ten take about 10%. This TCR derives from a young man in good health and CMV-seropositive. The sequenced material came from PBMCs.

The CDR3: CASSRDSATYNSPLHF. The CDR3, as DNA: TGTGCCAGCAGCCGGGACAGCGCTACATATAATTCACCCCTCCACTTT. This sequence joins TRBV7-6 and TRBJ1-6, with TRBD1 matching 7 bases. The J segment lost 4 bases and the V segment lost 5 bases, leaving 8 bases of the junction unmatched. CDR3 length: 16 amino acids. Looked up from germline, CDR1 is SGHVS and CDR2 is FNYEAQ.